One sample yielded the 15 T cell receptor beta chains listed below, sequenced in a study of T cells of healthy individuals (dated by TCRdb to 2016 to 2019). Libraries were prepared through 5' RACE. The run used an Illumina MiSeq. TCRdb reprocessing: public reads trimmed at Q25 with fastp, clones called with MiXCR, in-frame beta chains kept. When rows share a CDR3 protein, they turn into one entry using the most common DNA and genes. This sample comprises 60,000 to 75,000 distinct CDR3 sequences, around 15% of them detected only once. Clones ranked in the top ten supply 4% to 5% of the sample. Source of these receptors: a human donor in good health.

In its sample, this clonotype was seen a few times. The chain recombines TRBV24-1 with TRBJ2-1; 7 nucleotides agree with TRBD2. With 1 base clipped from V and 7 bases from J, the junction kept 3 bases outside the gene matches. The germline V gene encodes CDR1 KGHDR and CDR2 SFDVKD. The CDR3 runs 14 residues. The CDR3 bases are TGTGCCACCAGTGATTTCGGGGGGTCGAATGAGCAGTTCTTC. This encodes CATSDFGGSNEQFF.

This chain uses TRBV7-9 with TRBJ2-7; D tentatively fits TRBD1 or TRBD2 (5 bases each). Germline V lookup: CDR1 SEHNR, CDR2 FQNEAQ (reference sequence). The length of the CDR3 is 14 residues. V was trimmed by 2 bases and J by 7 bases, leaving 15 bases between them. CDR3 nucleotide sequence: TGTGCCAGCAGCTTACAGGGACCCTTAGAGGAGCAGTACTTC. Its translation is CASSLQGPLEEQYF.

The chain recombines TRBV12-5 with TRBJ2-5; D uncertain. The CDR3 is made up of 11 amino acids. V was pared by 1 base and J by 3 bases, with 0 bases between. In germline, CDR1 is LGHNT, CDR2 FRNRAP. The CDR3 DNA reads as TGTGCTAGTGGTTTGGAAGAGACCCAGTACTTC. It translates to CASGLEETQYF.

The chain joins TRBV5-1 to TRBJ2-7, with D unresolved. This CDR3 is built from 15 residues. CDR1 and CDR2 from the germline V gene are SGHRS and YFSETQ. Trimming took 0 bases from V and 3 from J, leaving 13 bases between them. The CDR3 is CASSLAIGPYYEQYF. The CDR3 nucleotides are TGCGCCAGCAGCTTGGCTATCGGGCCATACTACGAGCAGTACTTC.

The chain couples TRBV30 to TRBJ1-1, with a weak D call TRBD1 (5 bases). V lost 5 bases to trimming and J lost 3 bases, with 10 bases between them. CDR1 is GTSNPN and CDR2 is SVGIG in the germline V gene (reference sequence). This CDR3 contains 12 residues. The CDR3 DNA is TGTGCCTGGGCGAGGGGACACACTGAAGCTTTCTTT. Protein: CAWARGHTEAFF.

This clonotype has only a few counts. V and J are TRBV4-3 and TRBJ2-3; D not certain. With 0 bases removed from V and 4 bases from J, the gap between germline ends came to 14 bases. Germline values: CDR1 LGHNA, CDR2 YSLEER. The CDR3 is 16 amino acids. The CDR3 nucleotides are TGCGCCAGCAGCCAAGAAGGATTAGGCCGCCCAGATACGCAGTATTTT. Translating gives CASSQEGLGRPDTQYF.

This chain uses TRBV13 with TRBJ2-7, with 11 bases that match TRBD2. V shed 0 bases and J 4 bases; nucleotides not matched to a gene: 2. The length of the CDR3 is 15 residues. Germline V CDR1 and CDR2: PRHDT, FYEKMQ (reference sequence). Written as DNA, the CDR3 is TGTGCCAGCAGCTTAGGGCTAGCGGGGGGATACGAGCAGTACTTC. This translates into CASSLGLAGGYEQYF. The full variable domain, rest sourced from reference TRBV13 and TRBJ2-7, is AAGVIQSPRHLIKEKRETATLKCYPIPRHDTVYWYQQGPGQDPQFLISFYEKMQSDKGSIPDRFSAQQFSDYHSELNMSSLELGDSALYFCASSLGLAGGYEQYFGPGTRLTVT.

The chain has TRBV5-1 and TRBJ1-6, with no clear D. The germline CDR1 and CDR2 sequences are SGHRS and YFSETQ. The CDR3 totals 14 residues. Trimming stripped 2 bases from V and 5 bases from J, with 8 bases between. CDR3 DNA sequence: TGCGCCAGCAGCTTCTCAGATGATAATTCACCCCTCCACTTT. It encodes CASSFSDDNSPLHF.

The sample holds many counts of this clonotype. The rearrangement links TRBV29-1 to TRBJ2-5, with TRBD1 matching 8 bases. J lost 2 bases, V lost 4 bases, and 0 bases had no gene match. This CDR3 has 12 residues. CDR1 is SQVTM and CDR2 is ANQGSEA in the germline V gene. CDR3 protein: CSVGTGQETQYF. The CDR3, as DNA: TGCAGCGTTGGGACAGGGCAAGAGACCCAGTACTTC.

This clonotype was detected a few times. This chain joins TRBV5-6 and TRBJ2-5, with 9 nucleotides matching TRBD1. J was trimmed by 4 bases and V by 3 bases; bases with no gene match: 10. The CDR3 is 16 amino acids. Germline CDR1 and CDR2: SGHDT and YYEEEE. CDR3 sequence (DNA): TGTGCCAGCAGCTCCTCAGGACAGGGGCTCCGAGAGACCCAGTACTTC. It codes for CASSSSGQGLRETQYF.

The rearrangement links TRBV12-3 or TRBV12-4 to TRBJ1-1, with D maybe TRBD1 (5 bases). The CDR3 is 14 residues long. V gave up 3 bases and J gave up 4 bases, with 12 bases separating them. The CDR3 protein is CASSFGGGSTEAFF. The CDR3 DNA is TGTGCCAGCAGTTTTGGGGGTGGGAGCACTGAAGCTTTCTTT.

This clonotype was seen a few times. The V call is TRBV30, the J call TRBJ2-5, with 11 bases that match TRBD2. Germline loops: CDR1 GTSNPN, CDR2 SVGIG (reference sequence). V lost 4 bases and J lost 5; bases outside the gene matches: 9. The length of the CDR3 is 15 residues. The CDR3: CAWTDSGRALETQYF. The CDR3 nucleotides read TGTGCCTGGACTGATAGCGGGAGGGCCTTGGAGACCCAGTACTTC.

This clonotype was seen a few times. This chain joins TRBV27 and TRBJ2-2; D remains ambiguous. CDR3 length: 14 amino acids. The germline V gene has CDR1 MNHEY and CDR2 SMNVEV (reference sequence). V lost 10 bases and J 0 bases, leaving 12 bases between the germline ends. The CDR3 region has the DNA TGTGCCACCCCTGTAAAATCGAACACCGGGGAGCTGTTTTTT. It yields the protein CATPVKSNTGELFF.

This clonotype occurred a few times. V and J are TRBV7-2 and TRBJ1-6; 8 nucleotides align to TRBD1. CDR1 and CDR2 (germline): SGHTA, FQGNSA. V shed 5 bases and J 10 bases; nucleotides not matched to a gene: 10. The CDR3 spans 15 residues. DNA of the CDR3: TGTGCCAGCAGCCTTGGGAACAGGGGGATATCACCCCTCCACTTT. The encoded protein is CASSLGNRGISPLHF.

J is TRBJ2-1 and V is TRBV12-3 or TRBV12-4, with a possible D match to TRBD1 (5 bases). This CDR3 is built from 14 residues. The V end was cut by 0 bases, the J end by 6 bases, with 9 bases between. Here the CDR3 reads CASSLAGLGNEQFF. The CDR3 region has the DNA TGTGCCAGCAGTTTAGCGGGGCTCGGCAATGAGCAGTTCTTC.